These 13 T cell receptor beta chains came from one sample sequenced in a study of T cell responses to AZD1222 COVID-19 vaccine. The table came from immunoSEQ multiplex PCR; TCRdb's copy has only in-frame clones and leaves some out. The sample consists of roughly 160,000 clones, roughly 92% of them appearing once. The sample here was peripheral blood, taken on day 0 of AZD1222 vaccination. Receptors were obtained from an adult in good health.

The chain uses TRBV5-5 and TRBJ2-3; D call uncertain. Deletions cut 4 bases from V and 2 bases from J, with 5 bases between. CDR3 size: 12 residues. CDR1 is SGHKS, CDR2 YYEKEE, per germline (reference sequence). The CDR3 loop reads CASSPDTDTQYF. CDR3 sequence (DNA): TGTGCCAGCAGCCCTGACACAGATACGCAGTATTTT.

The CDR3 DNA reads TGTGCCAGCAGTTCCCCCTCGGGAGGGAGGGCCGTGCAGTTCTTC. Its translation is CASSSPSGGRAVQFF. The chain employs TRBV6-5 and TRBJ2-1, with 8 nucleotides matching TRBD2. Germline V lookup: CDR1 MNHEY, CDR2 SVGAGI. J was trimmed by 12 bases and V by 4 bases; bases with no gene match: 14. This CDR3 region has 15 residues.

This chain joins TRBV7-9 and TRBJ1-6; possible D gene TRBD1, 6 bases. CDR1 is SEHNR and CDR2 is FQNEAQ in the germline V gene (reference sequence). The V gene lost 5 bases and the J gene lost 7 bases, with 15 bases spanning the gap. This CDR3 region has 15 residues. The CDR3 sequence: CASSALTGANSPLHF. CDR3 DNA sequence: TGTGCCAGCAGCGCCCTGACAGGAGCGAATTCACCCCTCCACTTT.

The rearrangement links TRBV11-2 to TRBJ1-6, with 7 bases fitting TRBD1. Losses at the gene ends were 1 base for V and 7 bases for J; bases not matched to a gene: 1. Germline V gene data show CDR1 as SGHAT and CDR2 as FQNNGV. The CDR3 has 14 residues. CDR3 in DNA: TGTGCCAGCAGCTTAGCACAGGGGAATTCACCCCTCCACTTT. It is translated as CASSLAQGNSPLHF.

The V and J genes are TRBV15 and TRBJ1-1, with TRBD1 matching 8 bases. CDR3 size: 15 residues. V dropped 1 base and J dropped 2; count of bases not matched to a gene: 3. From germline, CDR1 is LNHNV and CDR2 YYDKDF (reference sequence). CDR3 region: CATSRGDRTNTEAFF. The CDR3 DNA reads TGTGCCACCAGCAGAGGGGACAGGACAAACACTGAAGCTTTCTTT.

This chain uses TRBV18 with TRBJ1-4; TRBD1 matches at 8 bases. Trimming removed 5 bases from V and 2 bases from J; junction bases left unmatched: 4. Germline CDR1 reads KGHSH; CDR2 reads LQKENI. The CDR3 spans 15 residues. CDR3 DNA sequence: TGTGCCAGCTCAGCCAGGGGGCAGACTAATGAAAAACTGTTTTTT. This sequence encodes CASSARGQTNEKLFF. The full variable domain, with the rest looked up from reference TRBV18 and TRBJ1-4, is NAGVMQNPRHLVRRRGQEARLRCSPMKGHSHVYWYRQLPEEGLKFMVYLQKENIIDESGMPKERFSAEFPKEGPSILRIQQVVRGDSAAYFCASSARGQTNEKLFFGSGTQLSVL.

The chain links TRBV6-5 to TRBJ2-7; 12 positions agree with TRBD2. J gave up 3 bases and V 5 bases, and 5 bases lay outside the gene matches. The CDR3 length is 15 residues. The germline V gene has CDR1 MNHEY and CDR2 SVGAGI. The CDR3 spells CASSRQGLAGYEQYF. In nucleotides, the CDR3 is TGTGCCAGCAGTCGACAGGGACTAGCGGGCTACGAGCAGTACTTC.

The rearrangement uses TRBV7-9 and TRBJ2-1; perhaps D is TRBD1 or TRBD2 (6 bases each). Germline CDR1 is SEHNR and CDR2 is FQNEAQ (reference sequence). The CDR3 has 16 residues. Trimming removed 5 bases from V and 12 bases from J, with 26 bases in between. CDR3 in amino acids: CASSAAGHRVVSGQFF. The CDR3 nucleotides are TGTGCCAGCAGCGCCGCGGGGCACAGGGTGGTTTCGGGGCAGTTCTTC.

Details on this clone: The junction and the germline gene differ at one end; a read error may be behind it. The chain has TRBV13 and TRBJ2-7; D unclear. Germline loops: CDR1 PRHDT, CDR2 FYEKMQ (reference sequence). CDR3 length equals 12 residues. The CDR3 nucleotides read TGTGCCAGCAGCCTAGGTGGGCCCGAGCAGTACTTC. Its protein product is CASSLGGPEQYF.

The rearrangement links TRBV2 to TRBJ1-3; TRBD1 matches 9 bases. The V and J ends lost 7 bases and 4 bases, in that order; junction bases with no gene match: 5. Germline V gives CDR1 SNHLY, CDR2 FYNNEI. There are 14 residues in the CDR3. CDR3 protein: CASKSTGGGNTIYF. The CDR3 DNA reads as TGTGCCAGCAAATCGACAGGGGGAGGAAACACCATATATTTT.

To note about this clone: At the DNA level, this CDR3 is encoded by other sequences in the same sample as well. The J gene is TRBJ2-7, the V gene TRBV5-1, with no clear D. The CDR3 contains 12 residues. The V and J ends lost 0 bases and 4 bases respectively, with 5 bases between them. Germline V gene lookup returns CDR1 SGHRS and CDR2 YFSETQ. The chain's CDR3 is CASSLVGYEQYF. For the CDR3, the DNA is TGCGCCAGCAGCTTGGTAGGGTACGAGCAGTACTTC.

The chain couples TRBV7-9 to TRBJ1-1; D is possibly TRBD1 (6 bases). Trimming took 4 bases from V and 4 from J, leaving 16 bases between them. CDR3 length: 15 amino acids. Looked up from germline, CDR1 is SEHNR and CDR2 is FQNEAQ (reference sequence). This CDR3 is CASSSKSTGSTEAFF. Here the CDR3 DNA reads TGTGCCAGCAGCTCAAAATCCACAGGGTCCACTGAAGCTTTCTTT.

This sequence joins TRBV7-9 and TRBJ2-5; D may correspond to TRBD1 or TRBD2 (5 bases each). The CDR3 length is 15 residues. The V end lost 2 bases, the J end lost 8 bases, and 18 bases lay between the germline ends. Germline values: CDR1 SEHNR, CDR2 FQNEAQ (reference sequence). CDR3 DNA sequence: TGTGCCAGCAGCTTATGGGGGACGGGGCCGGTAACCCAGTACTTC. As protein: CASSLWGTGPVTQYF.